These 2 T cell receptor beta chains share one sample of origin, sequenced in a study of CD8 T cells in Susac syndrome. Random hexamers primed reverse transcription of about 0.45 to 1 ug RNA. One entry per CDR3 protein results from TCRdb running MiXCR on the immunoSEQ multiplex PCR reads. This table holds over 120,000 distinct CDR3 sequences, approximately 94% found once. The sequencing sample was made of CD4+ T cells from PBMCs. The receptors stem from a human donor in good health.

This clonotype appeared once. This chain uses TRBV10-3 with TRBJ2-7; 10 nucleotides agree with TRBD2. CDR3 size: 14 residues. Germline CDR1 and CDR2: ENHRY and SYGVKD. After removal of 6 bases from V and 2 bases from J, the junction contained 4 bases not matched to a gene. The CDR3 protein is CAISRTSGTYEQYF. The CDR3 coding sequence is TGTGCCATCAGCCGGACTAGCGGAACCTACGAGCAGTACTTC.

The chain links TRBV19 to TRBJ2-3; D might be TRBD1 or TRBD2, each matching 5 bases. The CDR3 loop spans 12 amino acids. V was trimmed by 4 bases and J by 8 bases, leaving 10 bases between them. Germline V gene data show CDR1 as LNHDA and CDR2 as SQIVND (reference sequence). The CDR3 protein is CASSTPRGTQYF. DNA for the CDR3: TGTGCCAGTAGTACTCCGAGGGGTACGCAGTATTTT.